One and the same sample provided the 21 T cell receptor beta chains below, sequenced in a study of human T cells and chemical hapten exposure. The time point is: pre-sensitization, week 0. As for treatment: therapeutic diphenylcyclopropenone sensitization with weekly scalp DPC. In TCRdb, the RACE reads were re-called with MiXCR into one record per CDR3 protein. The sample contains around 60,000 distinct CDR3 sequences, about 7% of which appear only once. The sample consisted of whole blood, taken in connection with sensitization to the hapten diphenylcyclopropenone (DPC). The receptors originated from a woman aged 25-40 years with alopecia areata. Some clones in this sample may be carry-over from other donors' samples.

This clonotype was counted a few times. The junction does not match germline at one end; this may be a read error. The chain has TRBV6-6 and TRBJ2-5; a possible D gene is TRBD2 (6 bases). Per the germline V gene, CDR1 is MNHNY and CDR2 is SVGAGI (reference sequence). CDR3 size: 14 residues. Written as DNA, the CDR3 is TGTGCCAGCATTTACGGGGGAGGCCAAGAGACCCAGTACTTC. Translating it yields CASIYGGGQETQYF.

This clonotype was detected many times. The chain joins TRBV7-9 to TRBJ1-4; the match to TRBD1 covers 7 bases. The CDR3 is 16 residues long. Trimming cost V 5 bases and J 5 bases; bases outside gene matches: 11. Germline CDR1 is SEHNR and CDR2 is FQNEAQ (reference sequence). The CDR3 DNA reads as TGTGCCAGCAGCCCGCTACCGGGACAGACAAATGAAAAACTGTTTTTT. Translated, it gives CASSPLPGQTNEKLFF.

This clonotype has a count of ten or more. The V and J genes are TRBV3-1 and TRBJ2-7; D is ambiguous. Trimming removed 4 bases from V and 3 bases from J, with 16 bases in between. The CDR3 spans 15 residues. From germline, CDR1 is LGHDT and CDR2 YNNKEL (reference sequence). This CDR3 reads CASSPRTSDNYEQYF. DNA for the CDR3: TGTGCCAGCAGCCCACGTACATCGGATAACTACGAGCAGTACTTC.

V usage is TRBV5-6 and J usage is TRBJ1-4, with D possibly TRBD1 on 6 matching bases. Trimming cost V 3 bases and J 3 bases, with 12 bases left between them. CDR1 and CDR2 from the germline V gene are SGHDT and YYEEEE. CDR3 length: 15 residues. CDR3 region: CASSSTGPPNEKLFF. In DNA, the CDR3 is TGTGCCAGCAGCTCAACAGGGCCCCCTAATGAAAAACTGTTTTTT.

This clonotype was detected many times. The rearrangement links TRBV7-8 to TRBJ1-5, with 7 bases matching TRBD1. The V segment lost 1 base and the J segment 6 bases; nucleotides outside the gene matches: 6. The germline V gene has CDR1 SGHVS and CDR2 FQNEAQ. There are 15 residues in the CDR3. Here the CDR3 DNA reads TGTGCCAGCAGCTTAGTCAGGGGGGCGGGTCAGCCCCAGCATTTT. This gives the protein CASSLVRGAGQPQHF.

This clonotype turned up a few times. The J gene is TRBJ2-2, the V gene TRBV7-2; D is uncertain. Trimming took 7 bases from V and 0 from J, leaving 6 bases between them. The CDR3 totals 13 residues. Germline lookup yields CDR1 SGHTA and CDR2 FQGNSA. CDR3 sequence: CASTPPNTGELFF. The DNA for the CDR3 is TGTGCCAGCACTCCCCCGAACACCGGGGAGCTGTTTTTT.

This clonotype was seen ten or more times. The chain recombines TRBV11-1 with TRBJ2-3, with unresolved D. The V gene lost 2 bases and the J gene lost 2 bases, with 8 bases spanning the gap. The V gene's germline CDR1 is SGHAT and CDR2 FQDESV (reference sequence). The CDR3 extends over 14 amino acids. CDR3 amino acids: CASSLLGTTDTQYF. CDR3 sequence (DNA): TGTGCCAGCAGCTTATTGGGCACCACAGATACGCAGTATTTT.

The V gene is TRBV6-5, the J gene TRBJ1-5; D call uncertain. V lost 3 bases to trimming and J lost 2 bases, with 8 bases between them. Germline lookup yields CDR1 MNHEY and CDR2 SVGAGI. The CDR3 length is 14 residues. The CDR3 nucleotides are TGTGCCAGCAGTTATGCGCGGGGCAATCAGCCCCAGCATTTT. It codes for CASSYARGNQPQHF.

The chain employs TRBV5-1 and TRBJ2-3; the D gene is possibly TRBD2 (6 bases). CDR1 and CDR2 from the germline V gene are SGHRS and YFSETQ. Trimming stripped 0 bases from V and 5 bases from J, with 16 bases between. CDR3 length: 16 amino acids. The CDR3 loop is CASSLAPAGSGDTQYF. CDR3 nucleotides: TGCGCCAGCAGCTTGGCCCCCGCGGGGTCAGGAGATACGCAGTATTTT.

At least ten counts were recorded for this clonotype. The chain recombines TRBV20-1 with TRBJ1-1; no clear D. There are 13 residues in the CDR3. Germline-derived CDR1 and CDR2 are DFQATT and SNEGSKA (reference sequence). The V and J ends lost 3 bases and 8 bases respectively, with 16 bases between them. The CDR3 spells CSARDLEGREAFF. The CDR3 nucleotides are TGCAGTGCTAGGGATCTGGAGGGCAGAGAAGCTTTCTTT.

This clonotype was counted between two and nine times. The chain carries TRBV4-1 and TRBJ1-5; D is uncertain. Germline V lookup: CDR1 MGHRA, CDR2 YSYEKL. CDR3 size: 15 residues. V lost 2 bases to trimming and J lost 4 bases, with 12 bases between them. CDR3 loop: CASSQKSSENQPQHF. DNA of the CDR3: TGCGCCAGCAGCCAAAAGTCGTCAGAAAATCAGCCCCAGCATTTT.

This clonotype was seen a few times. The chain recombines TRBV7-8 with TRBJ2-3, with D possibly being TRBD1 (5 bases). The CDR3 is made up of 15 amino acids. Per the germline V gene, CDR1 is SGHVS and CDR2 is FQNEAQ. V lost 2 bases and J lost 3, with 12 bases in between. The CDR3 bases are TGTGCCAGCAGCTTACAGGGCAAGGAGACAGATACGCAGTATTTT. It is translated as CASSLQGKETDTQYF.

This clonotype has just a few counts. The chain couples TRBV30 to TRBJ2-1; no definite D call. Germline V gene lookup returns CDR1 GTSNPN and CDR2 SVGIG (reference sequence). V lost 0 bases and J lost 4, with 7 bases in between. There are 13 residues in the CDR3. CDR3 sequence reads: CAWSVVSYNEQFF. The CDR3 nucleotides read TGTGCCTGGAGTGTAGTCAGTTACAATGAGCAGTTCTTC.

The gene calls are TRBV11-3 and TRBJ2-3; possible D gene TRBD2, 6 bases. CDR3 length: 18 residues. The V end was cut by 1 base, the J end by 0 bases, with 17 bases between. The V gene's germline CDR1 is SGHNT and CDR2 YENEEA. The CDR3 region has the DNA TGTGCCAGCAGCTTAGTGAGGGGACTGAAAACTAGCACAGATACGCAGTATTTT. Translation gives CASSLVRGLKTSTDTQYF.

This clonotype was seen repeatedly, ten times or more. The chain recombines TRBV13 with TRBJ1-1; 7 bases align to TRBD1. CDR3 length: 14 amino acids. The germline gives CDR1 PRHDT, CDR2 FYEKMQ (reference sequence). Trimming at V came to 5 bases and at J to 6 bases, leaving 9 bases not matched to a gene. The DNA of the CDR3 is TGTGCCAGCAGCCCGACAGGGACCCAAGCTGAAGCTTTCTTT. Amino acid sequence: CASSPTGTQAEAFF.

This clonotype was seen many times. The V call is TRBV2, the J call TRBJ2-6, with 12 nucleotides matching TRBD1. The CDR3 runs 17 residues. V dropped 4 bases and J dropped 4; count of bases not matched to a gene: 5. Germline V CDR1 and CDR2: SNHLY, FYNNEI. CDR3 bases: TGTGCCAGCAGTGCCGGGACAGGGGGCGCCGGGGCCAACGTCCTGACTTTC. Translating gives CASSAGTGGAGANVLTF.

Comment on this clonotype: A junction boundary mismatches the germline segment, possibly from a read error. The chain has TRBV5-6 and TRBJ2-3, with 8 nucleotides matching TRBD1. The CDR3 length is 14 residues. Germline CDR1 SGHDT, CDR2 YYEEEE. The CDR3 DNA sequence: TGTGCCAGCAACTTGGGACAGGTGGAGGATACGCAGTATTTT. Translation gives CASNLGQVEDTQYF.

This CDR3 is CASSIGQGASEAFF. DNA of the CDR3: TGTGCCAGCAGCATCGGACAGGGGGCCTCTGAAGCTTTCTTT. V and J are TRBV5-6 and TRBJ1-1; 11 positions agree with TRBD1. The CDR3 is 14 residues long. V shed 4 bases and J 6 bases; nucleotides not matched to a gene: 5. CDR1 is SGHDT, CDR2 YYEEEE, per germline.

This clonotype was detected ten times or more. The V gene is TRBV7-3, the J gene TRBJ2-3, with D hard to call. Germline CDR1 and CDR2: SGHTA and FQGTGA. The V gene lost 1 base and the J gene lost 2 bases, with 7 bases spanning the gap. The CDR3 has 14 residues. Here the CDR3 DNA reads TGTGCCAGCAGCTTAAAGGGATCCACAGATACGCAGTATTTT. It specifies CASSLKGSTDTQYF.

This clonotype has a count of ten or more. J is TRBJ2-5 and V is TRBV20-1, with 10 bases matching TRBD1. The CDR3 loop spans 15 amino acids. After removal of 6 bases from V and 6 bases from J, the junction contained 13 bases not matched to a gene. Germline CDR1 and CDR2: DFQATT and SNEGSKA (reference sequence). CDR3: CSAQIPGQGSKTQYF. DNA for the CDR3: TGCAGTGCCCAAATCCCGGGACAGGGGTCGAAGACCCAGTACTTC.

Ten or more counts support this clonotype. The rearrangement joins TRBV6-1 to TRBJ1-5; D unclear. Trimming shortened V by 4 bases and J by 4 bases, and 17 bases separated the two germline ends. The CDR3 is 16 amino acids. The germline V gene has CDR1 MNHNS and CDR2 SASEGT. The CDR3 nucleotides read TGTGCCAGCAGTGTTATCGTCCAGGCAACAAATCAGCCCCAGCATTTT. This translates into CASSVIVQATNQPQHF.